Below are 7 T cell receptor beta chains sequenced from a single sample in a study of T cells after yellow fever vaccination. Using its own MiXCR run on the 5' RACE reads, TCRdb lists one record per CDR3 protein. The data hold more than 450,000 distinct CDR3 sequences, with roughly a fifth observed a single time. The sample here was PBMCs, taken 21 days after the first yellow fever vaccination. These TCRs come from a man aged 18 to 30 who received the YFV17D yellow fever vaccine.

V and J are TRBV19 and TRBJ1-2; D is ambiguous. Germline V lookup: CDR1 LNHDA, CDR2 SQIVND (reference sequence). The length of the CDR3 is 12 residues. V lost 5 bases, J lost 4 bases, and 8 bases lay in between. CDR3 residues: CASSQRVYGYTF. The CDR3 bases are TGTGCCAGTAGTCAACGGGTCTATGGCTACACCTTC.

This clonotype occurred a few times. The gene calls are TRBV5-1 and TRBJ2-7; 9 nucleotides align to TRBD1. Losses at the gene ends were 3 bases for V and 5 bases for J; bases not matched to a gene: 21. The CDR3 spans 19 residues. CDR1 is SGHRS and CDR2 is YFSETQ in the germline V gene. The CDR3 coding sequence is TGCGCCAGCAGCTGGGACCGGGACAGGGCGGCCTTACACAAAGACGAGCAGTACTTC. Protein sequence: CASSWDRDRAALHKDEQYF. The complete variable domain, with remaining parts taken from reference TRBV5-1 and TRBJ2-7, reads KAGVTQTPRYLIKTRGQQVTLSCSPISGHRSVSWYQQTPGQGLQFLFEYFSETQRNKGNFPGRFSGRQFSNSRSEMNVSTLELGDSALYLCASSWDRDRAALHKDEQYFGPGTRLTVT.

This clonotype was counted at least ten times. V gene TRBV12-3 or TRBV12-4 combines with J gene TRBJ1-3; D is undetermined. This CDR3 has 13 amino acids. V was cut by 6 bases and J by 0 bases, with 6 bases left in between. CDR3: CASSQNSGNTIYF. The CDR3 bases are TGTGCCAGCAGCCAAAACTCTGGAAACACCATATATTTT.

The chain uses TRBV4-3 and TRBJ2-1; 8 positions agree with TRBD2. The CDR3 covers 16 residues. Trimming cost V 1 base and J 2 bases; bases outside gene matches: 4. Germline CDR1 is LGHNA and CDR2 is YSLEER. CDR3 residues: CASSQVWRGAYNEQFF. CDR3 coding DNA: TGCGCCAGCAGCCAAGTATGGCGGGGGGCCTACAATGAGCAGTTCTTC.

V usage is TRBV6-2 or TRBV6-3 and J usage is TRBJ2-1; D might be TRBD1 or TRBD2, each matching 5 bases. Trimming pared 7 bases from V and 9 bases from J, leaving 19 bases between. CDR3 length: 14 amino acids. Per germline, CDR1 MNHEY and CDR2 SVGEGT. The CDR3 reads CASTQGTGAGEQFF. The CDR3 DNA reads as TGTGCCAGCACCCAGGGAACCGGGGCGGGTGAGCAGTTCTTC.

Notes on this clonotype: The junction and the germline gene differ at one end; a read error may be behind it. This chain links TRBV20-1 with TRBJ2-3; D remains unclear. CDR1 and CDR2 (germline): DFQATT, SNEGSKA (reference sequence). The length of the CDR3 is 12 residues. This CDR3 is CIARVWADTQYF. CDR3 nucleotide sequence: TGCATTGCTAGAGTATGGGCAGATACGCAGTATTTT.

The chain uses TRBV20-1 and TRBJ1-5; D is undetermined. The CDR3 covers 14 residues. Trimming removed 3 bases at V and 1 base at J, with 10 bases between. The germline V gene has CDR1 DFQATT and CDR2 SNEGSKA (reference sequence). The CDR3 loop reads CSARGRRSNQPQHF. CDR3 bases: TGCAGTGCTAGGGGCAGGAGAAGCAATCAGCCCCAGCATTTT.